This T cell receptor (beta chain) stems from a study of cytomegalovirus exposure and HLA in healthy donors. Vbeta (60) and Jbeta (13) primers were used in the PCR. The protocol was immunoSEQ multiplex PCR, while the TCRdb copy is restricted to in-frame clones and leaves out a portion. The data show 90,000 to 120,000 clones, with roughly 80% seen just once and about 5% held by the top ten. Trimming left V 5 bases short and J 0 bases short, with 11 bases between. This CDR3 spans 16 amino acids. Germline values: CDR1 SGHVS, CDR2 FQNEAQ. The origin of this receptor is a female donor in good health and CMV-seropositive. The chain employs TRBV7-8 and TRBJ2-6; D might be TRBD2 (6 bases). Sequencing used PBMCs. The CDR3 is CASSLTRVSGANVLTF. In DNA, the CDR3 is TGTGCCAGCAGCCTGACTAGGGTCTCTGGGGCCAACGTCCTGACTTTC. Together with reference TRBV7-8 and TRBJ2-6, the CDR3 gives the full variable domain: GAGVSQSPRYKVAKRGQDVALRCDPISGHVSLFWYQQALGQGPEFLTYFQNEAQLDKSGLPSDRFFAERPEGSVSTLKIQRTQQEDSAVYLCASSLTRVSGANVLTFGAGSRLTVL.